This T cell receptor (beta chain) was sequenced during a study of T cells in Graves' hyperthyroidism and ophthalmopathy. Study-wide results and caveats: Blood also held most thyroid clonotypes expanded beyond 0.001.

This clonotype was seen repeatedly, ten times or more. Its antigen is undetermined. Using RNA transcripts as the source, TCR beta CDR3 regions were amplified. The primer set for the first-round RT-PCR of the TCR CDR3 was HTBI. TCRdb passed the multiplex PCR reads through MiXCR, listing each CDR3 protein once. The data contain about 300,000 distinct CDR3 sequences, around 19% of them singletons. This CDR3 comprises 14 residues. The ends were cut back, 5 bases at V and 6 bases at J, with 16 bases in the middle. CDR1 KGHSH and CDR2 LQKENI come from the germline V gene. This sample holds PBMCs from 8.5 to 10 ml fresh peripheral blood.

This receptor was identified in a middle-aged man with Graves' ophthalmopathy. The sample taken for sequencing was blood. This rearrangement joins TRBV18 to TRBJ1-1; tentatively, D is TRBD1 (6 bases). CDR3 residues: CASSLAGTKAEAFF. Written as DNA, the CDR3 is TGTGCCAGCTCATTAGCCGGGACAAAAGCTGAAGCTTTCTTT.